These 27 T cell receptor beta chains originate from one sample sequenced in a study of response to subunit inactivated influenza vaccine. In TCRdb, the RT-PCR reads were re-called with MiXCR into one record per CDR3 protein. The sample lists hundreds of thousands of distinct CDR3 sequences; approximately 14% were seen once. This specimen consisted of PBMCs from blood, obtained 12 days after vaccination. Source of these receptors: a man aged 50 to 60 who received an inactivated influenza vaccine.

This chain joins TRBV7-8 and TRBJ2-1; 7 bases are shared with TRBD1. With 5 bases clipped from V and 5 bases from J, the junction kept 9 bases outside the gene matches. Germline V CDR1 and CDR2: SGHVS, FQNEAQ. The CDR3 is 15 residues long. This CDR3 is CASSRGGSLNNEQFF. CDR3 DNA sequence: TGTGCCAGCAGCCGAGGGGGCAGTTTAAACAATGAGCAGTTCTTC.

The rearrangement uses TRBV6-1 and TRBJ1-6; D is unresolved. The CDR3 is 14 amino acids. Germline V gene lookup returns CDR1 MNHNS and CDR2 SASEGT. Between the trimmed V and J ends, which lost 7 bases and 5 bases, there was a span of 12 bases. The CDR3 reads CASMGTANNSPLHF. DNA of the CDR3: TGTGCCAGCATGGGAACAGCTAATAATTCACCCCTCCACTTT.

V gene TRBV25-1 combines with J gene TRBJ2-5; no clear D gene. This CDR3 contains 15 residues. Germline V gene data show CDR1 as MGHDK and CDR2 as SYGVNS. The V and J ends lost 0 bases and 4 bases respectively, with 12 bases between them. The DNA of the CDR3 is TGTGCCAGCAGTGAATATAGGGTCAGGCTAGAGACCCAGTACTTC. Residues: CASSEYRVRLETQYF.

The table lists this clonotype with many counts. V usage is TRBV12-3 or TRBV12-4 and J usage is TRBJ1-5, with a tentative D call TRBD1 (5 bases). The ends were cut back, 3 bases at V and 6 bases at J, with 9 bases in the middle. The CDR3 is made up of 13 amino acids. The CDR3, as DNA: TGTGCCAGCAGTTTGCGGGGGTTTCAGCCCCAGCATTTT. This translates into CASSLRGFQPQHF.

The rearrangement uses TRBV4-1 and TRBJ1-2; 7 bases match TRBD1. Germline V gives CDR1 MGHRA, CDR2 YSYEKL. This CDR3 has 15 residues. V was pared by 4 bases and J by 1 base, with 6 bases of the junction left unmatched. The CDR3 nucleotides are TGCGCCAGCAGCCGAACAGGGGAAAGTAACTATGGCTACACCTTC. It encodes CASSRTGESNYGYTF.

There are many counts of this clonotype. This chain joins TRBV6-1 and TRBJ1-5, with D unresolved. The V gene lost 6 bases and the J gene lost 4 bases, with 13 bases spanning the gap. CDR3 size: 14 residues. Germline V lookup: CDR1 MNHNS, CDR2 SASEGT. CDR3 sequence: CASSHFGPNQPQHF. As DNA, the CDR3 is TGTGCCAGCAGCCACTTTGGCCCTAATCAGCCCCAGCATTTT.

The chain recombines TRBV12-3 or TRBV12-4 with TRBJ2-2; 7 bases match TRBD1. The V segment lost 7 bases and the J segment 7 bases; nucleotides outside the gene matches: 9. The CDR3 has 14 residues. CDR3 loop: CASNPDRRRGELFF. The CDR3 DNA sequence: TGTGCCAGCAACCCGGACAGGCGGCGCGGGGAGCTGTTTTTT.

The sample holds a few counts of this clonotype. The chain recombines TRBV4-2 with TRBJ1-1, with D possibly matching TRBD1 (5 bases). Germline CDR1 LGHNA, CDR2 YNFKEQ. The CDR3 totals 15 residues. V lost 0 bases and J lost 1, with 9 bases in between. In DNA, the CDR3 is TGTGCCAGCAGCCAAGACCCCCAGGGGAACACTGAAGCTTTCTTT. Its translation is CASSQDPQGNTEAFF.

This clonotype was picked up a small number of times. V gene TRBV27 combines with J gene TRBJ2-2; 7 bases are shared with TRBD1. V was pared by 7 bases and J by 1 base, with 3 bases of the junction left unmatched. This CDR3 is 14 amino acids long. Germline-derived CDR1 and CDR2 are MNHEY and SMNVEV (reference sequence). The CDR3 is CASTWTGNTGELFF. The CDR3 coding sequence is TGTGCCAGCACTTGGACAGGGAACACCGGGGAGCTGTTTTTT.

CDR3 residues: CASSPTLGDTQYF. DNA for the CDR3: TGTGCCAGCTCACCGACACTCGGAGATACGCAGTATTTT. This chain uses TRBV18 with TRBJ2-3; D is uncertain. This CDR3 contains 13 residues. Per germline, CDR1 KGHSH and CDR2 LQKENI. V lost 3 bases and J lost 5, with 9 bases in between. Together with reference TRBV18 and TRBJ2-3, the CDR3 gives the full variable domain: NAGVMQNPRHLVRRRGQEARLRCSPMKGHSHVYWYRQLPEEGLKFMVYLQKENIIDESGMPKERFSAEFPKEGPSILRIQQVVRGDSAAYFCASSPTLGDTQYFGPGTRLTVL.

The rearrangement uses TRBV7-6 and TRBJ2-7; D is unresolved. From germline, CDR1 is SGHVS and CDR2 FNYEAQ. CDR3 length: 14 residues. V was pared by 7 bases and J by 1 base, with 14 bases between. CDR3 sequence (DNA): TGTGCCAGCACCCTACGGGCGGATTCCTACGAGCAGTACTTC. Its protein product is CASTLRADSYEQYF.

The chain uses TRBV28 and TRBJ2-7, with 10 positions matching TRBD1. CDR3 length: 13 amino acids. V trimming: 10 bases; J trimming: 6 bases; junction bases outside the gene matches: 9. CDR1 and CDR2 (germline): MDHEN, SYDVKM. The CDR3 is CATRGTGVREQYF. For the CDR3, the DNA is TGTGCCACTAGAGGGACAGGGGTACGCGAGCAGTACTTC.

This sequence joins TRBV28 and TRBJ2-7, with 7 bases that match TRBD1. CDR1 and CDR2 from the germline V gene are MDHEN and SYDVKM. V was clipped by 7 bases and J by 1 base; unmatched bases: 16. This CDR3 is built from 17 residues. This CDR3 reads CASTGPPGTALSYEQYF. The CDR3 nucleotides read TGTGCCAGCACTGGCCCACCTGGGACAGCTTTATCCTACGAGCAGTACTTC.

For the CDR3, the DNA is TGCGCCAGCAGCTTGGAGGCAGGGGTTTACAATGAGCAGTTCTTC. Translation gives CASSLEAGVYNEQFF. The rearrangement uses TRBV5-1 and TRBJ2-1; D possibly corresponds to TRBD1 (6 bases). Trimming removed 0 bases from V and 4 bases from J, with 11 bases in between. CDR3 length: 15 amino acids. Per germline, CDR1 SGHRS and CDR2 YFSETQ.

J is TRBJ2-1 and V is TRBV5-1; TRBD2 aligns across 9 bases. The CDR3 spans 15 residues. The V gene end was trimmed by 0 bases and the J gene end by 9 bases; junction bases not matched to a gene: 7. Per the germline V gene, CDR1 is SGHRS and CDR2 is YFSETQ. CDR3 in amino acids: CASSLVGASGIEQFF. CDR3 sequence (DNA): TGCGCCAGCAGCTTGGTAGGGGCTAGCGGGATTGAGCAGTTCTTC.

This chain joins TRBV11-2 and TRBJ2-2; 9 positions match TRBD2. The CDR3 loop spans 18 amino acids. CDR1 and CDR2 (germline): SGHAT, FQNNGV. V was clipped by 2 bases and J by 2 bases; unmatched bases: 9. The CDR3 DNA sequence: TGTGCCAGCAGCTTACCCACCGGACTAGCGATTAACACCGGGGAGCTGTTTTTT. This codes for CASSLPTGLAINTGELFF.

V usage is TRBV25-1 and J usage is TRBJ2-3, with D possibly TRBD2 on 6 matching bases. The CDR3 contains 14 residues. V lost 6 bases, J lost 6 bases, and 16 bases lay in between. Germline assignment: CDR1 MGHDK and CDR2 SYGVNS. For the CDR3, the DNA is TGTGCCAGCAGAGTGAATGCGGGGACGGATACGCAGTATTTT. Amino acid sequence: CASRVNAGTDTQYF.

This clonotype has just a few counts. The J gene is TRBJ2-1, the V gene TRBV7-2; TRBD2 matches 10 bases. Per germline, CDR1 SGHTA and CDR2 FQGNSA. V dropped 4 bases and J dropped 10; count of bases not matched to a gene: 7. The CDR3 is made up of 14 amino acids. CDR3 sequence reads: CASSSLAGEVEQFF. Written as DNA, the CDR3 is TGTGCCAGCAGCTCCCTAGCGGGAGAGGTGGAGCAGTTCTTC. The entire variable domain, with the rest obtained from reference TRBV7-2 and TRBJ2-1, is as follows: GAGVSQSPSNKVTEKGKDVELRCDPISGHTALYWYRQSLGQGLEFLIYFQGNSAPDKSGLPSDRFSAERTGGSVSTLTIQRTQQEDSAVYLCASSSLAGEVEQFFGPGTRLTVL.

The V call is TRBV3-1, the J call TRBJ2-1; D ambiguous. Germline CDR1 LGHDT, CDR2 YNNKEL (reference sequence). With 1 base removed from V and 2 bases from J, the gap between germline ends came to 9 bases. The CDR3 has 15 residues. CDR3: CASSQGRSPYNEQFF. The CDR3 DNA is TGTGCCAGCAGCCAAGGGCGGTCACCCTACAATGAGCAGTTCTTC.

V gene TRBV4-1 combines with J gene TRBJ2-5, with TRBD2 as a possible D gene (6 bases). Germline CDR1 is MGHRA and CDR2 is YSYEKL. CDR3 length equals 14 residues. Deletions cut 0 bases from V and 5 bases from J, with 10 bases between. The CDR3 nucleotides read TGCGCCAGCAGCCAAGATAAGGGGAGGGAGACCCAGTACTTC. Encoded protein: CASSQDKGRETQYF.

This clonotype has only a few counts. The rearrangement joins TRBV20-1 to TRBJ2-7, with a weak D call TRBD1 (6 bases). V was trimmed by 6 bases and J by 6 bases, leaving 12 bases between them. This CDR3 is 11 amino acids long. Looked up from germline, CDR1 is DFQATT and CDR2 is SNEGSKA (reference sequence). DNA for the CDR3: TGCAGTGCACAGGGATTTCGCGAGCAGTACTTC. Protein sequence: CSAQGFREQYF.

This clonotype was counted only a few times. The chain recombines TRBV7-2 with TRBJ2-7; TRBD1 might be the D (6 bases). CDR3 length: 14 residues. Germline lookup yields CDR1 SGHTA and CDR2 FQGNSA. V gave up 3 bases and J gave up 3 bases, with 12 bases separating them. The CDR3 loop reads CASSFPGQNYEQYF. The CDR3 nucleotides are TGTGCCAGCAGCTTCCCGGGACAAAACTACGAGCAGTACTTC.

This clonotype was seen more than once but under ten times. This sequence joins TRBV18 and TRBJ2-1, with TRBD1 matching over 7 bases. The CDR3 has 14 residues. Trimming at V came to 5 bases and at J to 7 bases, leaving 8 bases not matched to a gene. Germline V gene data show CDR1 as KGHSH and CDR2 as LQKENI. This CDR3 is CASSSEGAQNEQFF. The CDR3 DNA reads TGTGCCAGCTCATCTGAGGGGGCGCAAAATGAGCAGTTCTTC.

Only a few counts were recorded for this clonotype. V usage is TRBV28 and J usage is TRBJ1-2; tentatively, D is TRBD1 (6 bases). The CDR3 totals 17 residues. V was pared by 2 bases and J by 4 bases, with 20 bases between. Germline V gene lookup returns CDR1 MDHEN and CDR2 SYDVKM. The chain's CDR3 is CASSLGGGARPPYGYTF. As DNA, the CDR3 is TGTGCCAGCAGTTTAGGGGGGGGCGCACGACCTCCCTATGGCTACACCTTC.

The genes are TRBV15 and TRBJ1-2; 8 bases are a match to TRBD1. Unmatched junction bases numbered 1, after V lost 3 bases and J lost 4 bases. The length of the CDR3 is 13 residues. Per germline, CDR1 LNHNV and CDR2 YYDKDF (reference sequence). The CDR3 loop is CATSRDRVYGYTF. In DNA form, the CDR3 reads TGTGCCACCAGCAGGGACAGGGTCTATGGCTACACCTTC. Together with reference TRBV15 and TRBJ1-2, the CDR3 gives the full variable domain: DAMVIQNPRYQVTQFGKPVTLSCSQTLNHNVMYWYQQKSSQAPKLLFHYYDKDFNNEADTPDNFQSRRPNTSFCFLDIRSPGLGDTAMYLCATSRDRVYGYTFGSGTRLTVV.

In DNA form, the CDR3 reads TGCGCCAGCAGCCCTGGGGCCCCGGGCGCTGAAGCTTTCTTT. Amino acid sequence: CASSPGAPGAEAFF. The genes are TRBV5-1 and TRBJ1-1; a possible D gene is TRBD1 (5 bases). CDR1 is SGHRS, CDR2 YFSETQ, per germline. The CDR3 has 14 residues. V lost 4 bases and J lost 6, with 16 bases in between.

In its sample, this clonotype was seen a few times. The chain uses TRBV7-3 and TRBJ2-5; D possibly corresponds to TRBD2 (7 bases). CDR1 and CDR2 (germline): SGHTA, FQGTGA. The CDR3 totals 13 residues. DNA for the CDR3: TGTGCTTTCTTCTGGGGGGGGCTGAAGACCCAGTACTTC. Encoded protein: CAFFWGGLKTQYF.